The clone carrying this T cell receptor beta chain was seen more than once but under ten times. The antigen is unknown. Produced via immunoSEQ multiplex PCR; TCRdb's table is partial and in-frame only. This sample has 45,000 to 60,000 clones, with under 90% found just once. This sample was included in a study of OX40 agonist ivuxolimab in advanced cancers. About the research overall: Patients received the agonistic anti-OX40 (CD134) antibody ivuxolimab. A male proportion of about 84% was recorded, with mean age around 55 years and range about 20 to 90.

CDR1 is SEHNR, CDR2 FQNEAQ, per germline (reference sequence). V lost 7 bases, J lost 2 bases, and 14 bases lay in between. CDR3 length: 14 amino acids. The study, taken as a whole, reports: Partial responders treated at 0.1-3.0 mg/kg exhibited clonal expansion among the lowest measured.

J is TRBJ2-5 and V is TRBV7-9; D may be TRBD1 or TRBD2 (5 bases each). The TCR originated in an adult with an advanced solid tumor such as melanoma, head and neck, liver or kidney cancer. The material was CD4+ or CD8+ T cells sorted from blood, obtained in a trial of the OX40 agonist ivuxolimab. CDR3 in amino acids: CASTRGQRQETQYF. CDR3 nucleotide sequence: TGTGCCAGCACCCGGGGCCAGCGGCAAGAGACCCAGTACTTC.